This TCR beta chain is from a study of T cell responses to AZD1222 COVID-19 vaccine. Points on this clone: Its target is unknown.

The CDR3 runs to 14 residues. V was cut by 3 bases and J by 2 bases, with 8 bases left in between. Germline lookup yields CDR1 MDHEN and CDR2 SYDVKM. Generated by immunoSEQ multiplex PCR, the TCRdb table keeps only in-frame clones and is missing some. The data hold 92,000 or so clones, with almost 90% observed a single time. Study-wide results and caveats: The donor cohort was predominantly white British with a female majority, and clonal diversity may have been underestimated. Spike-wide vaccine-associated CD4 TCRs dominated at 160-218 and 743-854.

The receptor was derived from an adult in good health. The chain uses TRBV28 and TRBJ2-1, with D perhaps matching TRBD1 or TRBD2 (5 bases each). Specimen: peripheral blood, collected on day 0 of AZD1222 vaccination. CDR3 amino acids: CASSFPGPYNEQFF. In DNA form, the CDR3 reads TGTGCCAGCAGTTTTCCGGGACCCTACAATGAGCAGTTCTTC.